These T cell receptor beta chains were read from a single sample in a study. Each CDR3 protein is one row after TCRdb ran MiXCR on the 5' RACE reads. The sample comprises about 60,000 distinct CDR3 sequences, about 31% of which are singletons, and about 2.3% rests with the top ten. Sequencing used tumor-infiltrating naive CD4+ T cells sorted from the breast tumor. The receptors come from a female donor with breast cancer. The CDR3 runs from the conserved cysteine through the conserved F or W. The D gene is left open where the match is weak. Not all rows give a size; the values are once, few, many and, for expanded clones, a class.

CDR3 | DNA | J | D | size | V
CASSFQGVVLSNEQFF | TGTGCCAGCAGCTTCCAGGGGGTTGTACTTTCCAATGAGCAGTTCTTC | TRBJ2-1 | TRBD1 | few | TRBV7-2
CASSLMGGGANNEQFF | TGTGCCAGCAGCTTAATGGGAGGGGGCGCGAACAATGAGCAGTTCTTC | TRBJ2-1 | . | . | TRBV7-3
CASRQGARETQYF | TGTGCCAGCAGACAGGGGGCACGAGAGACCCAGTACTTC | TRBJ2-5 | TRBD1 | few | TRBV12-3/TRBV12-4
CASNPRAGGDYGYTF | TGTGCCAGCAACCCCCGGGCAGGTGGGGACTATGGCTACACCTTC | TRBJ1-2 | . | . | TRBV2
CASSFNQGNTEAFF | TGTGCCAGCAGTTTTAATCAGGGAAACACTGAAGCTTTCTTT | TRBJ1-1 | . | . | TRBV12-3/TRBV12-4
CASRVSGEQYF | TGTGCCAGCAGGGTTTCTGGCGAGCAGTACTTC | TRBJ2-7 | . | few | TRBV28
CASSEQQGSGYTF | TGTGCCAGCAGTGAACAACAGGGGTCTGGCTACACCTTC | TRBJ1-2 | TRBD1 | many | TRBV6-1
CASSLESRVDQPQHF | TGCGCCAGCAGCTTGGAGAGCCGAGTGGATCAGCCCCAGCATTTT | TRBJ1-5 | . | . | TRBV5-1
CASSLNDNSNQPQHF | TGCGCCAGCAGCTTGAACGACAATAGCAATCAGCCCCAGCATTTT | TRBJ1-5 | . | . | TRBV5-1
CASSVDAFTGELFF | TGTGCCAGCAGCGTAGATGCCTTCACCGGGGAGCTGTTTTTT | TRBJ2-2 | . | . | TRBV9
CASRRDQNTGELFF | TGTGCCAGCAGAAGGGACCAAAACACCGGGGAGCTGTTTTTT | TRBJ2-2 | . | . | TRBV12-3/TRBV12-4
CASSETGVVIQYF | TGCGCCAGCAGCGAGACAGGGGTGGTCATTCAGTACTTC | TRBJ2-4 | TRBD1 | . | TRBV5-1
CASSFRGDYGYTF | TGTGCCAGCAGTTTCAGGGGAGACTATGGCTACACCTTC | TRBJ1-2 | . | . | TRBV12-3/TRBV12-4
CASRPRYLTGGETQYF | TGCGCCAGCAGGCCAAGATATCTGACAGGGGGAGAGACCCAGTACTTC | TRBJ2-5 | TRBD1 | few | TRBV4-1
CASSKDFRGVVDTQYF | TGTGCCAGCAGCAAAGACTTTCGCGGGGTTGTAGATACGCAGTATTTT | TRBJ2-3 | . | few | TRBV21-1
CASSETPRGEQFF | TGTGCCAGCAGTGAGACTCCTCGGGGAGAGCAGTTCTTC | TRBJ2-1 | . | . | TRBV6-1
CASSPRGTGANVLTF | TGTGCCAGCAGCCCCAGGGGAACTGGGGCCAACGTCCTGACTTTC | TRBJ2-6 | . | . | TRBV7-8
CASSLAGNYNEQFF | TGTGCCAGCAGTTTAGCGGGAAACTACAATGAGCAGTTCTTC | TRBJ2-1 | TRBD2 | many | TRBV6-2/TRBV6-3
CASSVGDRVYEQYF | TGTGCCAGCAGCGTAGGGGACAGGGTCTACGAGCAGTACTTC | TRBJ2-7 | TRBD1 | many | TRBV9
CVSSRLLAGVGELFF | TGTGTCAGCAGTCGACTCCTAGCGGGAGTCGGGGAGCTGTTTTTT | TRBJ2-2 | TRBD2 | . | TRBV6-2/TRBV6-3
CAIRAGFGETQYF | TGTGCCATCAGAGCAGGGTTCGGAGAGACCCAGTACTTC | TRBJ2-5 | . | many | TRBV10-3
CSAISEANQPQHF | TGCAGTGCTATTTCCGAGGCAAATCAGCCCCAGCATTTT | TRBJ1-5 | . | . | TRBV20-1
CASSPGPEDIQYF | TGTGCCAGCTCACCGGGGCCGGAGGACATTCAGTACTTC | TRBJ2-4 | . | few | TRBV18
CASLTDNYGYTF | TGTGCCAGTTTAACCGACAACTATGGCTACACCTTC | TRBJ1-2 | . | few | TRBV19
CASSLEREGQGTQYF | TGTGCCAGCAGTTTAGAGCGGGAGGGCCAAGGGACCCAGTACTTC | TRBJ2-5 | TRBD2 | many | TRBV6-6
CASSPGQHTEAFF | TGCGCCAGCAGCCCGGGACAGCACACTGAAGCTTTCTTT | TRBJ1-1 | TRBD1 | . | TRBV5-1
CSVVGREGRNEQFF | TGCAGCGTTGTGGGTCGGGAGGGCCGGAATGAGCAGTTCTTC | TRBJ2-1 | TRBD2 | many | TRBV29-1
CASGLGDSNPSSYEQYF | TGCGCCAGCGGCTTGGGGGACAGCAATCCTAGCTCCTACGAGCAGTACTTC | TRBJ2-7 | TRBD1 | . | TRBV5-1
CASSLTEMNEQFF | TGCGCCAGCAGCTTGACGGAGATGAATGAGCAGTTCTTC | TRBJ2-1 | . | . | TRBV5-1
CASSLGTGSRVTEAFF | TGTGCCAGCAGCCTGGGGACAGGGTCCCGGGTGACTGAAGCTTTCTTT | TRBJ1-1 | TRBD1 | few | TRBV4-2
CASSFRGTETQYF | TGTGCCAGCAGCTTCAGGGGAACGGAGACCCAGTACTTC | TRBJ2-5 | . | . | TRBV5-4
CAWSSPRPLSGNTIYF | TGTGCCTGGAGTTCCCCGAGGCCGCTCTCTGGAAACACCATATATTTT | TRBJ1-3 | . | few | TRBV30
CASSVSGSRIAEQFF | TGTGCCAGCAGTGTTAGCGGGAGCCGTATTGCTGAGCAGTTCTTC | TRBJ2-1 | TRBD2 | . | TRBV7-9
CATSRHTGTGEQYF | TGTGCCACCAGCAGACATACAGGGACTGGGGAGCAGTACTTC | TRBJ2-7 | . | . | TRBV15
CATRTSGAYNEQFF | TGTGCCACTCGGACTAGCGGGGCCTACAATGAGCAGTTCTTC | TRBJ2-1 | TRBD2 | . | TRBV2
CASSTTGTGELFF | TGTGCCAGCAGCACTACGGGAACCGGGGAGCTGTTTTTT | TRBJ2-2 | . | many | TRBV7-3
CAWSVEGNTIYF | TGTGCCTGGAGTGTGGAGGGAAACACCATATATTTT | TRBJ1-3 | . | . | TRBV30
CASRSGATNEKLFF | TGTGCCAGCAGGTCAGGGGCAACTAATGAAAAACTGTTTTTT | TRBJ1-4 | . | few | TRBV6-1
CASSLDLGGVYTEAFF | TGCGCCAGCAGCTTGGATTTAGGGGGGGTTTACACTGAAGCTTTCTTT | TRBJ1-1 | . | many | TRBV5-1